The 9 T cell receptor beta chains in this list originate from one sample, sequenced in a study of blood T cell repertoires in COVID-19. Produced via immunoSEQ multiplex PCR; TCRdb's table is partial and in-frame only. The sample has about 180,000 clones; roughly nine tenths are singletons. Sequences were obtained from peripheral blood. Receptors originate from a man aged 70-80 years with active or convalescent COVID-19.

Only a few counts were recorded for this clone. The rearrangement joins TRBV18 to TRBJ1-1; D perhaps matches TRBD1 (5 bases). Germline V CDR1 and CDR2: KGHSH, LQKENI. CDR3 length equals 15 residues. V was trimmed by 3 bases and J by 4 bases, leaving 15 bases between them. CDR3 nucleotide sequence: TGTGCCAGCTCACCTCGAATGCCGGGGGGCACTGAAGCTTTCTTT. Residues: CASSPRMPGGTEAFF.

V and J are TRBV28 and TRBJ2-5; 9 nucleotides line up with TRBD2. The V and J ends lost 3 bases and 5 bases, in that order; junction bases with no gene match: 4. This CDR3 region has 14 residues. Per germline, CDR1 MDHEN and CDR2 SYDVKM. The CDR3 is CASSLLRGGETQYF. The CDR3 DNA follows: TGTGCCAGCAGTTTGTTGCGGGGGGGCGAGACCCAGTACTTC.

This chain connects TRBV27 to TRBJ2-3, with 9 bases matching TRBD1. This CDR3 region has 17 residues. Germline V lookup: CDR1 MNHEY, CDR2 SMNVEV (reference sequence). V lost 6 bases and J lost 3; bases outside the gene matches: 13. In DNA form, the CDR3 reads TGTGCCAGCAGCCCCGCCGCCCTAGGACAGGGGACAGATACGCAGTATTTT. This encodes CASSPAALGQGTDTQYF.

This chain connects TRBV30 to TRBJ2-7, with D perhaps TRBD2 (6 bases). This CDR3 has 16 residues. Germline loops: CDR1 GTSNPN, CDR2 SVGIG (reference sequence). V was pared by 2 bases and J by 3 bases, with 20 bases between. The CDR3 bases are TGTGCCTGGAGTTCGTCAGGGAGGCCCCCTCTCTACGAGCAGTACTTC. Protein product: CAWSSSGRPPLYEQYF.

The chain links TRBV3-1 (or the pseudogene TRBV3-2) to TRBJ2-1; D is perhaps TRBD2 (6 bases). V gave up 5 bases and J gave up 8 bases, with 13 bases separating them. Germline assignment: CDR1 LGHDT and CDR2 YNNKEL (reference sequence). The CDR3 has 13 amino acids. The CDR3 region has the DNA TGTGCCAGCAGCGAAAGACTAGTCGATGAGCAGTTCTTC. Protein: CASSERLVDEQFF.

The rearrangement uses TRBV7-2 and TRBJ1-3; no firm D call. Germline V gene data show CDR1 as SGHTA and CDR2 as FQGNSA. The CDR3 contains 15 residues. V was pared by 0 bases and J by 0 bases, with 6 bases between. CDR3 nucleotide sequence: TGTGCCAGCAGCTTAGCGCCTAGCTCTGGAAACACCATATATTTT. Amino acid sequence: CASSLAPSSGNTIYF.

The chain uses TRBV4-3 and TRBJ1-4, with D unclear. The CDR3 is 15 amino acids. Trimming cost V 1 base and J 5 bases, with 11 bases left between them. Germline V gene sequence: CDR1 LGHNA, CDR2 YSLEER. The CDR3 coding sequence is TGCGCCAGCAGCCAAGGAGGCGCCGGGAATGAAAAACTGTTTTTT. This gives the protein CASSQGGAGNEKLFF.

The chain joins TRBV5-1 to TRBJ2-3, with unresolved D. V shed 7 bases and J shed 0 bases, with 15 bases lying between them. This CDR3 comprises 15 residues. Germline-derived CDR1 and CDR2 are SGHRS and YFSETQ. The CDR3 bases are TGCGCCAGCGCTCGGTCTTCCCCTAGCACAGATACGCAGTATTTT. The encoded protein is CASARSSPSTDTQYF.

The V gene is TRBV14, the J gene TRBJ2-4; possible D gene TRBD2, 6 bases. The ends were cut back, 5 bases at V and 6 bases at J, with 14 bases in the middle. CDR1 SGHDN and CDR2 FVKESK come from the germline V gene. This CDR3 region has 14 residues. The CDR3 protein is CASSAVGGVNIQYF. CDR3 coding DNA: TGTGCCAGCAGCGCTGTAGGAGGGGTAAACATTCAGTACTTC.